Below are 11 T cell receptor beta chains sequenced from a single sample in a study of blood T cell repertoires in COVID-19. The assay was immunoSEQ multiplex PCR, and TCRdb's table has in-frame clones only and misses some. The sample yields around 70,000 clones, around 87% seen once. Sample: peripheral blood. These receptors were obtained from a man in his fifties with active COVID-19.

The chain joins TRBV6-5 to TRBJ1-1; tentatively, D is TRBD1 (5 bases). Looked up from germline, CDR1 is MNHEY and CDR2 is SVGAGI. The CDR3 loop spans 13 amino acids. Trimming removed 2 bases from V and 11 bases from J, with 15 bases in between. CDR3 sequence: CASSYRPREGAFF. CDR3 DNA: TGTGCCAGCAGTTACCGCCCAAGGGAGGGGGCTTTCTTT.

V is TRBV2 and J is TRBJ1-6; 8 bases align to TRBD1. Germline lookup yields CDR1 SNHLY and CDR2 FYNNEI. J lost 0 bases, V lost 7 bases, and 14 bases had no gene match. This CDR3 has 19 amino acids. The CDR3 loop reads CASNTRDRYMSSYNSPLHF. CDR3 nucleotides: TGTGCCAGCAACACCCGGGACAGGTATATGAGCTCCTATAATTCACCCCTCCACTTT.

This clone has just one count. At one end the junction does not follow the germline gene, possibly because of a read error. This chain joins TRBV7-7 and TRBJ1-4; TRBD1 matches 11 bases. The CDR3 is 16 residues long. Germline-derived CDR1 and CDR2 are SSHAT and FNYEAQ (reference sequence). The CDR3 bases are TGTGCTAGCAGCTTAGGACAGGGGGCGCCTAATGAAAAACTGTTTTTT. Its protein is CASSLGQGAPNEKLFF.

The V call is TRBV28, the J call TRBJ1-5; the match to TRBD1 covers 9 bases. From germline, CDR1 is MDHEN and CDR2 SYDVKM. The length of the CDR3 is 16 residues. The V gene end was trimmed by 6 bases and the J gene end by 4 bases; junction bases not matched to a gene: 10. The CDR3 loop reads CASRRLAGTGNQPQHF. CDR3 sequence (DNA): TGTGCCAGCAGACGATTAGCCGGGACAGGGAATCAGCCCCAGCATTTT.

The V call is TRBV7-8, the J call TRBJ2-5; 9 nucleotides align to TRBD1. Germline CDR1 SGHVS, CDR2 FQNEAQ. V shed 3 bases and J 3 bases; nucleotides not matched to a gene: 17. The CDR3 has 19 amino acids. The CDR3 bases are TGTGCCAGCAGCTTGGTTAGGATTCCGGGACAGGGCAGGGAAGAGACCCAGTACTTC. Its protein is CASSLVRIPGQGREETQYF.

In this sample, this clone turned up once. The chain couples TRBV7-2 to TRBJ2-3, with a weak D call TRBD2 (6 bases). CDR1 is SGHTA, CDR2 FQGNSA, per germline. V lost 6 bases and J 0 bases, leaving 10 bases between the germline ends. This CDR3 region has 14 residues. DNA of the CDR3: TGTGCCAGCAGAATGGGACTTAGCACAGATACGCAGTATTTT. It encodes CASRMGLSTDTQYF.

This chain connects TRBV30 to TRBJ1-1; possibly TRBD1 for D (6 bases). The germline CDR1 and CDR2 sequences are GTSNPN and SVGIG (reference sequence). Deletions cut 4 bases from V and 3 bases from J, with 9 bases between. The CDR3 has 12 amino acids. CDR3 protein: CAWKGGDTEAFF. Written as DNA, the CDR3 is TGTGCCTGGAAAGGGGGGGACACTGAAGCTTTCTTT.

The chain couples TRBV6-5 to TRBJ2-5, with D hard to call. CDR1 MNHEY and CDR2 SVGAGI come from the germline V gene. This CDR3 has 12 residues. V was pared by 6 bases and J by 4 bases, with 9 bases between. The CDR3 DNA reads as TGTGCCAGCAGCTCACGAGGAGAGACCCAGTACTTC. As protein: CASSSRGETQYF.

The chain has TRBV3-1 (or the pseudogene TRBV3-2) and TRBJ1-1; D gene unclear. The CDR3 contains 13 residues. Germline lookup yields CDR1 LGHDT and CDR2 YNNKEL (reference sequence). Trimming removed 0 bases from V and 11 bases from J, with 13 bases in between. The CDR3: CASSQDWTRGAFF. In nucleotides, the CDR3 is TGTGCCAGCAGCCAAGATTGGACCCGGGGTGCTTTCTTT.

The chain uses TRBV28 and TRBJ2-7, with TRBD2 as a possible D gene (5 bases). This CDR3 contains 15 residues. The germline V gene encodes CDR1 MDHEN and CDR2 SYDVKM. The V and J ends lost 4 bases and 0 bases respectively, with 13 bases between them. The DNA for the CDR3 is TGTGCCAGCAGTTCCCCGACTATTCACTCCTACGAGCAGTACTTC. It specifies CASSSPTIHSYEQYF.

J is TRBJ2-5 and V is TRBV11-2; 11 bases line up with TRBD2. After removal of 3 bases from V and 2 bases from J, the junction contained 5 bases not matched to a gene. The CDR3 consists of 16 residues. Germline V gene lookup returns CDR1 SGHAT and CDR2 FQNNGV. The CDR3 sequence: CASSFGTSGAQETQYF. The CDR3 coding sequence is TGTGCCAGCAGCTTCGGGACTAGCGGAGCGCAAGAGACCCAGTACTTC.